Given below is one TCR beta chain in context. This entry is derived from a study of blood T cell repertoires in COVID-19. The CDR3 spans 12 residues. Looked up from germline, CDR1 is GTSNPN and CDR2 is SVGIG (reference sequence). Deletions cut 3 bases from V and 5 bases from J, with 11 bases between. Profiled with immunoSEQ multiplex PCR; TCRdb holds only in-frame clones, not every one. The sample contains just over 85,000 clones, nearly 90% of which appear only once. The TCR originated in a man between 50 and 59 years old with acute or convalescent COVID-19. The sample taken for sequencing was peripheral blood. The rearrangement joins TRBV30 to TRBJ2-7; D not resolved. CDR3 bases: TGTGCCTGGAGAATGACATCTCACGAGCAGTACTTC. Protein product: CAWRMTSHEQYF.